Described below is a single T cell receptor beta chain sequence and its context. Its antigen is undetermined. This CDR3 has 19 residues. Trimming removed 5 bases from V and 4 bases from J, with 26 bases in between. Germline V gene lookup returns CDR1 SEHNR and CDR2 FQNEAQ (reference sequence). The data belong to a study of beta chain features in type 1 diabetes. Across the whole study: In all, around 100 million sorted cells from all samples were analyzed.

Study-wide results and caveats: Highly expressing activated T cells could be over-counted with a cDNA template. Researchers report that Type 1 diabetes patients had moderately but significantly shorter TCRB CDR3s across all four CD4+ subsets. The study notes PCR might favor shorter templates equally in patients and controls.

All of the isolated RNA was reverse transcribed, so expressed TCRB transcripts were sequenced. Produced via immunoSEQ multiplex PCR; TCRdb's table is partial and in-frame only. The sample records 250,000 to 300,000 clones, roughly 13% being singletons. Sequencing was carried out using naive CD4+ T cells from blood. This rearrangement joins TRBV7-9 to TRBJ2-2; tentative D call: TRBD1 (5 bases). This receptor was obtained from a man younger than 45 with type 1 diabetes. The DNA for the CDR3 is TGTGCCAGCAGCAAATCGGGCAGCGTCAGGACAAGCTTCACCGGGGAGCTGTTTTTT. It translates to CASSKSGSVRTSFTGELFF.